This T cell receptor beta chain was observed in a study of T cells in Graves' hyperthyroidism and ophthalmopathy. Study results and caveats: Most thyroid-expanded clonotypes above 0.001 were also found in blood.

As for this clonotype: Its antigen is unidentified.

The CDR3 is 15 residues long. The germline V and J ends were trimmed by 3 bases and 8 bases, with 20 bases remaining between them. Germline assignment: CDR1 SGHNT and CDR2 YYREEE (reference sequence). It was RNA transcripts that yielded the amplified TCR beta CDR3 regions. The HTBI primer set drove a first-round RT-PCR of the TCR CDR3. Via MiXCR, TCRdb re-called the multiplex PCR reads, giving one row per CDR3 protein. This sample yields around 420,000 distinct CDR3 sequences, of which about an eighth are seen a single time; around 5.3% belongs to the top ten. Hyperthyroidism had been newly diagnosed in patients aged 18 to 65, and its duration was under 2 months. More than 8.5 ml of fresh peripheral blood supplied the PBMCs.

The source of this sequence is a woman aged 18-29 years with Graves' hyperthyroidism. The sample consisted of blood. The gene calls are TRBV5-4 and TRBJ1-2; D is perhaps TRBD1 (5 bases). Here the CDR3 reads CASSSGRFGARGYTF. CDR3 nucleotides: TGTGCCAGCAGCTCGGGTCGGTTTGGGGCGCGCGGCTACACCTTC.